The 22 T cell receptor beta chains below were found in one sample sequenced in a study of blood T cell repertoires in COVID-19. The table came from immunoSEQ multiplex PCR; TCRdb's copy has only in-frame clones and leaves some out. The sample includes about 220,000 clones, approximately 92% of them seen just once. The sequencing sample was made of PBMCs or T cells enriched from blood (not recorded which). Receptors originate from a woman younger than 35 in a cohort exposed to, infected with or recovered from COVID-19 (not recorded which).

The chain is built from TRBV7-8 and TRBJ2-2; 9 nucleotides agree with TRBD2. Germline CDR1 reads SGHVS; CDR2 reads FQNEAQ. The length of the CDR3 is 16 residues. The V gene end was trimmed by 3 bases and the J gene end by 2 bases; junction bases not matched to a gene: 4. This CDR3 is CASSFRTSENTGELFF. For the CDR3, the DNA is TGTGCCAGCAGCTTCCGGACTAGCGAAAACACCGGGGAGCTGTTTTTT. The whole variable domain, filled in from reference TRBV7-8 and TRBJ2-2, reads GAGVSQSPRYKVAKRGQDVALRCDPISGHVSLFWYQQALGQGPEFLTYFQNEAQLDKSGLPSDRFFAERPEGSVSTLKIQRTQQEDSAVYLCASSFRTSENTGELFFGEGSRLTVL.

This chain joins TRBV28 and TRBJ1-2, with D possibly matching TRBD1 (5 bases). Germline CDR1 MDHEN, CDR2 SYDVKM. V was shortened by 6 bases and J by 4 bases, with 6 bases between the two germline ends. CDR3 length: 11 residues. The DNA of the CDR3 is TGTGCCAGCAGAAGGGGCTATGGCTACACCTTC. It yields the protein CASRRGYGYTF.

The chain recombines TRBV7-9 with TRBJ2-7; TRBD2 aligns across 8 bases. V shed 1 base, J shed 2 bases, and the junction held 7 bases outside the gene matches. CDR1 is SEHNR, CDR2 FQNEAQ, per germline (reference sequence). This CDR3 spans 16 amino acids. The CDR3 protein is CASSLVPSGFPYEQYF. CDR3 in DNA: TGTGCCAGCAGCTTAGTTCCTAGCGGGTTTCCCTACGAGCAGTACTTC.

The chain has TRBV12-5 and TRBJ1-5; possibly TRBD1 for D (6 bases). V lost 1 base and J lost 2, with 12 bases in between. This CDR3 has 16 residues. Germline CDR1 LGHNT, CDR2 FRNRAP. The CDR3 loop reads CASGLGRQVGNQPQHF. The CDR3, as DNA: TGTGCTAGTGGTTTGGGGCGACAGGTAGGCAATCAGCCCCAGCATTTT.

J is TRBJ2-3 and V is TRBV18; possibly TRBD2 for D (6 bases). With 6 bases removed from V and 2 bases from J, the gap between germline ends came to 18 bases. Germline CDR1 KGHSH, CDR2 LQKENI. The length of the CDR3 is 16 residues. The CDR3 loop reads CASSRGAGSHTDTQYF. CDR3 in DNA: TGTGCCAGCTCCCGCGGGGCGGGGTCTCACACAGATACGCAGTATTTT.

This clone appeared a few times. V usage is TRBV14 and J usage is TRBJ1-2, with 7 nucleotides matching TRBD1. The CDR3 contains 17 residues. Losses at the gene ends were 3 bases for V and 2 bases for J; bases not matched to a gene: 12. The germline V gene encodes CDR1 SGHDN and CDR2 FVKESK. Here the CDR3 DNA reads TGTGCCAGCAGCCACGAATACGGGACAGATTTAAACTATGGCTACACCTTC. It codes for CASSHEYGTDLNYGYTF.

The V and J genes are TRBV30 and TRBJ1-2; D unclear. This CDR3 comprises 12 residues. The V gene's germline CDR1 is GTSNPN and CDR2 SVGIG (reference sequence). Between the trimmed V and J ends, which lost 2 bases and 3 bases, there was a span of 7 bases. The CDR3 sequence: CAWSPQDYGYTF. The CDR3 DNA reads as TGTGCCTGGAGTCCTCAGGACTATGGCTACACCTTC.

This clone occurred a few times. The CDR3 nucleotides read TGTGCCAGCAGTTACTCGGTTTTGTCAGAACATGGCTACACCTTC. Amino acid sequence: CASSYSVLSEHGYTF. This chain connects TRBV6-2 or TRBV6-3 to TRBJ1-2; unclear D gene. Germline loops: CDR1 MNHEY, CDR2 SVGEGT. CDR3 length: 15 residues. V lost 0 bases, J lost 6 bases, and 14 bases lay in between.

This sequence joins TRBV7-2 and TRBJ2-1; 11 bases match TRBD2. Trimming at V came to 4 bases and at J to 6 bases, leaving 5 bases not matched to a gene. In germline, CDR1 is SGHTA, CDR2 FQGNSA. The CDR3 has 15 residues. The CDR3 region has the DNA TGTGCCAGCAGCTATAGCGGGGGGGCTGGCAATGAGCAGTTCTTC. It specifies CASSYSGGAGNEQFF.

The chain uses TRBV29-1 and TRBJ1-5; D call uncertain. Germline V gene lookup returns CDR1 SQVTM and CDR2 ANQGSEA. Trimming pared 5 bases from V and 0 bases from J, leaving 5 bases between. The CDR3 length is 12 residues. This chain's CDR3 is CSVRVSNQPQHF. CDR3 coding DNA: TGCAGCGTTCGGGTTAGCAATCAGCCCCAGCATTTT.

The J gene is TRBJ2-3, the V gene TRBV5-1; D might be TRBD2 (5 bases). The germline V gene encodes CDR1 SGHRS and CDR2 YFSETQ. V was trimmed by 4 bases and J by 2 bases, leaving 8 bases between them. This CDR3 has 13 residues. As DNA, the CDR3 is TGCGCCAGCAGCGTCGGGAACACAGATACGCAGTATTTT. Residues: CASSVGNTDTQYF.

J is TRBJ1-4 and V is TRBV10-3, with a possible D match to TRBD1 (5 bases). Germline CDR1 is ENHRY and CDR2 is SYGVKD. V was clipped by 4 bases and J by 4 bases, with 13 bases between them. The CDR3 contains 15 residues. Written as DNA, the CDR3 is TGTGCCATCAGTGCGAAGGACACATTTAATGAAAAACTGTTTTTT. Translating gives CAISAKDTFNEKLFF.

CDR3 DNA: TGTGCCAGTAAACCAGTCGCGGGGCACTACGAGCAGTACTTC. It yields the protein CASKPVAGHYEQYF. The J gene is TRBJ2-7, the V gene TRBV19; maybe TRBD2 (6 bases). Per the germline V gene, CDR1 is LNHDA and CDR2 is SQIVND (reference sequence). The CDR3 runs 14 residues. Trimming removed 7 bases at V and 3 bases at J, with 16 bases between.

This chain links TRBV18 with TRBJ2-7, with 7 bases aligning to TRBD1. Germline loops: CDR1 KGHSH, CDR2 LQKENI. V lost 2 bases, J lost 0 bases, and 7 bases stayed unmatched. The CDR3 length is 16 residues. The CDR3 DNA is TGTGCCAGCTCACCATACGGGACAGCGATCTCCTACGAGCAGTACTTC. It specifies CASSPYGTAISYEQYF.

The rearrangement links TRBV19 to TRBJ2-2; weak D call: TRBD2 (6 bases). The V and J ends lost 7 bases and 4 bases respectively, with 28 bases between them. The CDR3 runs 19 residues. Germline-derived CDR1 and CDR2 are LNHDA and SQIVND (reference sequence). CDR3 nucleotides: TGTGCCAGTACTACCTTGGAGGGCTACCTAACGGCGGGCACCGGGGAGCTGTTTTTT. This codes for CASTTLEGYLTAGTGELFF.

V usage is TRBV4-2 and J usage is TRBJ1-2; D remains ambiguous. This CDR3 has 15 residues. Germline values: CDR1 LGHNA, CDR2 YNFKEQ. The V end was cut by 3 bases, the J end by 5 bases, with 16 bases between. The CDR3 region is CASSQATSGEYGYTF. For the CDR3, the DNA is TGTGCCAGCAGCCAGGCGACCTCCGGGGAGTATGGCTACACCTTC.

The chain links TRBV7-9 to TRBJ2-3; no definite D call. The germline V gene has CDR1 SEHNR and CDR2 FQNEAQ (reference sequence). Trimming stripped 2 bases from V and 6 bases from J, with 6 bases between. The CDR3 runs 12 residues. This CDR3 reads CASSLILDTQYF. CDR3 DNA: TGTGCCAGCAGCTTAATATTGGATACGCAGTATTTT.

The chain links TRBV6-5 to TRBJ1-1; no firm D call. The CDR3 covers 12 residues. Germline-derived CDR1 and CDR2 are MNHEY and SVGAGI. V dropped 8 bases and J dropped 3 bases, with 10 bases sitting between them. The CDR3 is CASYRRDTEAFF. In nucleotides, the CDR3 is TGTGCCAGCTACCGGAGGGACACTGAAGCTTTCTTT.

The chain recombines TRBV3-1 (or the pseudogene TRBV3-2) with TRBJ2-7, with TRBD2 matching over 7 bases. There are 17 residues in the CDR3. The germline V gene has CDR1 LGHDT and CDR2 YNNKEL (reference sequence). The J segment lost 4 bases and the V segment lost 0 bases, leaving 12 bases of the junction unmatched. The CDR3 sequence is CASSQEKMGEGWYEQYF. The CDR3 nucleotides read TGTGCCAGCAGCCAAGAAAAGATGGGGGAGGGGTGGTACGAGCAGTACTTC.

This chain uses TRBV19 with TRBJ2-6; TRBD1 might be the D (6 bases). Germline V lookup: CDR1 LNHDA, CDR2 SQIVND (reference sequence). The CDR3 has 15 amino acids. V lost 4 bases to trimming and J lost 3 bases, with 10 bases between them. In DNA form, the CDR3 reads TGTGCCAGTAGTACTGACAGGCTTGGGGCCAACGTCCTGACTTTC. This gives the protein CASSTDRLGANVLTF.

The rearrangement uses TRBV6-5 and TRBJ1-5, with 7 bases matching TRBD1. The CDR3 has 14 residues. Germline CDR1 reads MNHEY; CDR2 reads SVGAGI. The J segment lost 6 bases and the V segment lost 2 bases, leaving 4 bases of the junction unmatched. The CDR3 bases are TGTGCCAGCAGTTACGACAGGGTGAGTCAGCCCCAGCATTTT. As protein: CASSYDRVSQPQHF.

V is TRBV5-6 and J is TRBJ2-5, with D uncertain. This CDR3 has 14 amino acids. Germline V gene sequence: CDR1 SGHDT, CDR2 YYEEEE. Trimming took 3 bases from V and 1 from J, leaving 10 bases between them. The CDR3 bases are TGTGCCAGCAGCTCGCCGGAGACCCAAGAGACCCAGTACTTC. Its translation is CASSSPETQETQYF.